This T cell receptor (beta chain) was profiled in a study of control samples from healthy donors and cancer patients. Measured with immunoSEQ multiplex PCR; TCRdb has only the in-frame clones, and not every one. The sample includes approximately 130,000 clones, 70% to 90% of them seen just once. The V gene end was trimmed by 6 bases and the J gene end by 5 bases; junction bases not matched to a gene: 3. The CDR3 has 14 residues. The V gene's germline CDR1 is MNHEY and CDR2 SVGAGI. The receptor comes from a man in his sixties in good health. Specimen: blood. The genes are TRBV6-5 and TRBJ1-6, with 8 bases matching TRBD1. As DNA, the CDR3 is TGTGCCAGCAGGGGACAGGTTAATAATTCACCCCTCCACTTT. It specifies CASRGQVNNSPLHF.